The sample holds many counts of the clone carrying this T cell receptor (beta chain). Antigen unknown. This sample is part of a study of identical twins. Findings and caveats of the study: Sharing of beta out-of-frame sequences by twins showed a weaker excess.

TCRdb used MiXCR to reprocess the 5' RACE reads, holding one entry per CDR3 protein. The sample has 150,000 or so distinct CDR3 sequences; around 3.5% are singletons. This sequence was found in a young man in good health. Sequencing was done on a sample of memory T cells sorted from blood.

The CDR3 spells CSAAPGTSGSEVTGELFF. CDR3 in DNA: TGCAGTGCCGCCCCCGGGACTAGCGGGAGCGAAGTAACCGGGGAGCTGTTTTTT. The chain combines TRBV20-1 with TRBJ2-2; TRBD2 matches 14 bases. The CDR3 sequence is 18 residues long. Germline trimming cut 6 bases from V and 5 bases from J; bases unmatched to any gene: 14. Germline-derived CDR1 and CDR2 are DFQATT and SNEGSKA (reference sequence).